This T cell receptor (beta chain) was identified during a study of shared T cell receptors in the human thymus. Trimming shortened V by 4 bases and J by 3 bases, and 16 bases separated the two germline ends. The germline CDR1 and CDR2 sequences are SGHRS and YFSETQ. The CDR3 has 15 amino acids. TCRdb keeps only in-frame clones here, not all; method: immunoSEQ multiplex PCR. The sample has approximately 760,000 clones, approximately 85% seen once. This sample was also put to use in a study of human thymus T cells.

Specimen: thymocytes. This receptor was obtained from a girl under three years old with a congenital heart defect. V gene TRBV5-1 combines with J gene TRBJ2-5; a possible D gene is TRBD2 (7 bases). CDR3 coding DNA: TGCGCCAGCAGCCCCGGGGGGCCGGCTGAAGAGACCCAGTACTTC. This gives the protein CASSPGGPAEETQYF.